These 10 T cell receptor beta chains were all obtained from the same sample, sequenced in a study of shared clonotypes between healthy human individuals. The assay was immunoSEQ multiplex PCR, and TCRdb's table has in-frame clones only and misses some. The repertoire holds roughly 890,000 clones, with 80% to 95% as singletons. CD45RO negativity and positive selection for CCR7 defined naive CD8 cells, a population that excluded terminally differentiated effector memory CD45RA+ cells. Sequences were obtained from naive CD8+ T cells sorted from blood. These TCRs come from a man aged 25-45 years in good health.

The chain couples TRBV7-9 to TRBJ2-7; D remains unclear. The length of the CDR3 is 12 residues. The germline gives CDR1 SEHNR, CDR2 FQNEAQ (reference sequence). V was shortened by 5 bases and J by 3 bases, with 8 bases between the two germline ends. CDR3 in amino acids: CASSPGDYEQYF. CDR3 bases: TGTGCCAGCAGCCCTGGGGACTACGAGCAGTACTTC. Variable domain in full (rest from reference TRBV7-9 and TRBJ2-7): DTGVSQNPRHKITKRGQNVTFRCDPISEHNRLYWYRQTLGQGPEFLTYFQNEAQLEKSRLLSDRFSAERPKGSFSTLEIQRTEQGDSAMYLCASSPGDYEQYFGPGTRLTVT.

The rearrangement uses TRBV7-9 and TRBJ2-7; the match to TRBD1 covers 12 bases. V shed 5 bases, J shed 6 bases, and the junction held 5 bases outside the gene matches. CDR1 and CDR2 from the germline V gene are SEHNR and FQNEAQ (reference sequence). The CDR3 spans 14 residues. CDR3 coding DNA: TGTGCCAGCAGCCCAGGGACAGGGGGCTTCGAGCAGTACTTC. Translated: CASSPGTGGFEQYF.

The rearrangement links TRBV15 to TRBJ2-4, with 13 bases lining up with TRBD2. V shed 3 bases, J shed 0 bases, and the junction held 5 bases outside the gene matches. The length of the CDR3 is 18 residues. Germline V gene lookup returns CDR1 LNHNV and CDR2 YYDKDF (reference sequence). The DNA of the CDR3 is TGTGCCACCAGCAGTCCGGGACTAGCGGGGCTAGCCAAAAACATTCAGTACTTC. Translation: CATSSPGLAGLAKNIQYF.

This clone is a singleton in its sample. The gene calls are TRBV7-9 and TRBJ1-3, with TRBD1 matching 7 bases. Germline loops: CDR1 SEHNR, CDR2 FQNEAQ (reference sequence). V dropped 2 bases and J dropped 0; count of bases not matched to a gene: 4. The CDR3 has 16 residues. The CDR3 DNA follows: TGTGCCAGCAGCTTACGTCAGGGGGGCTCTGGAAACACCATATATTTT. This gives the protein CASSLRQGGSGNTIYF. The entire variable domain, with the rest obtained from reference TRBV7-9 and TRBJ1-3, is as follows: DTGVSQNPRHKITKRGQNVTFRCDPISEHNRLYWYRQTLGQGPEFLTYFQNEAQLEKSRLLSDRFSAERPKGSFSTLEIQRTEQGDSAMYLCASSLRQGGSGNTIYFGEGSWLTVV.

This chain links TRBV6-1 with TRBJ2-2; no clear D. Germline assignment: CDR1 MNHNS and CDR2 SASEGT. The V and J ends lost 2 bases and 4 bases respectively, with 11 bases between them. The CDR3 length is 15 residues. CDR3: CASSEWGTPTGELFF. For the CDR3, the DNA is TGTGCCAGCAGTGAATGGGGAACCCCCACCGGGGAGCTGTTTTTT.

J is TRBJ2-1 and V is TRBV7-6; the match to TRBD2 covers 12 bases. The CDR3 has 17 residues. Germline-derived CDR1 and CDR2 are SGHVS and FNYEAQ. V shed 2 bases, J shed 7 bases, and the junction held 9 bases outside the gene matches. The CDR3 sequence: CASSLLPSGRGQNEQFF. CDR3 DNA sequence: TGTGCCAGCAGCTTATTGCCTAGCGGGAGGGGTCAGAATGAGCAGTTCTTC. The full variable domain, completed using reference TRBV7-6 and TRBJ2-1, is GAGVSQSPRYKVTKRGQDVALRCDPISGHVSLYWYRQALGQGPEFLTYFNYEAQQDKSGLPNDRFSAERPEGSISTLTIQRTEQRDSAMYRCASSLLPSGRGQNEQFFGPGTRLTVL.

This rearrangement joins TRBV4-1 to TRBJ2-7; possibly TRBD2 for D (6 bases). In germline, CDR1 is MGHRA, CDR2 YSYEKL. V gave up 0 bases and J gave up 0 bases, with 9 bases separating them. CDR3 length: 15 amino acids. The CDR3 region has the DNA TGCGCCAGCAGCCAAGAGGGACTTCGCTCCTACGAGCAGTACTTC. It codes for CASSQEGLRSYEQYF.

V gene TRBV7-9 combines with J gene TRBJ2-5; no definite D call. Trimming pared 5 bases from V and 0 bases from J, leaving 7 bases between. There are 13 residues in the CDR3. The germline V gene has CDR1 SEHNR and CDR2 FQNEAQ (reference sequence). CDR3 in amino acids: CASSLAYQETQYF. CDR3 bases: TGTGCCAGCAGCCTCGCCTACCAAGAGACCCAGTACTTC.

This clone has a single count. The V and J genes are TRBV5-1 and TRBJ2-1; TRBD2 aligns across 7 bases. Germline CDR1 reads SGHRS; CDR2 reads YFSETQ. The junction had 9 bases not matched to a gene; V was cut back by 5 bases and J by 1 base. The CDR3 loop spans 16 amino acids. This chain's CDR3 is CASRSVGEGSYNEQFF. CDR3 coding DNA: TGCGCCAGCAGGTCCGTGGGGGAGGGGTCCTACAATGAGCAGTTCTTC. The complete variable domain, with remaining parts taken from reference TRBV5-1 and TRBJ2-1, reads KAGVTQTPRYLIKTRGQQVTLSCSPISGHRSVSWYQQTPGQGLQFLFEYFSETQRNKGNFPGRFSGRQFSNSRSEMNVSTLELGDSALYLCASRSVGEGSYNEQFFGPGTRLTVL.

A note on this clone: Distinct nucleotide sequences in the sample also encode this CDR3. The chain recombines TRBV11-2 with TRBJ2-7, with 8 nucleotides matching TRBD1. Germline lookup yields CDR1 SGHAT and CDR2 FQNNGV. The CDR3 has 11 amino acids. Germline trimming cut 6 bases from V and 7 bases from J; bases unmatched to any gene: 2. DNA for the CDR3: TGTGCCAGCAGTTGGACAGGGGAGCAGTACTTC. It translates to CASSWTGEQYF.